The TCR beta chain described here comes from a study of blood T cells in healthy people across ages. Study-level points and caveats: Among T cells, TCR beta diversity per million cells dropped roughly linearly as age rose.

This clonotype occurred once. Its antigen remains unknown. At one of its ends the junction is not consistent with the germline gene, which may arise from a read error. PCR was performed a second time for about 7 to 12 cycles using a sample-barcoded 5' primer and a J-beta primer mix. Each cDNA molecule carried a tag from a template-switch adaptor that contained 12 random nucleotides. A single record per CDR3 protein comes from TCRdb applying MiXCR to the 5' RACE reads. The table has hundreds of thousands of distinct CDR3 sequences, 40% to 50% seen once. The CDR3 runs 14 residues. The source is a man in his 60s in good health. Sample: blood. The rearrangement joins TRBV12-3 or TRBV12-4 to TRBJ2-5; 7 bases map to TRBD1. The CDR3 region has the DNA TGTGCCAGCGGTTTCGCAGGGGGACAAGAGACCCAGTACTTC. Translating it yields CASGFAGGQETQYF.